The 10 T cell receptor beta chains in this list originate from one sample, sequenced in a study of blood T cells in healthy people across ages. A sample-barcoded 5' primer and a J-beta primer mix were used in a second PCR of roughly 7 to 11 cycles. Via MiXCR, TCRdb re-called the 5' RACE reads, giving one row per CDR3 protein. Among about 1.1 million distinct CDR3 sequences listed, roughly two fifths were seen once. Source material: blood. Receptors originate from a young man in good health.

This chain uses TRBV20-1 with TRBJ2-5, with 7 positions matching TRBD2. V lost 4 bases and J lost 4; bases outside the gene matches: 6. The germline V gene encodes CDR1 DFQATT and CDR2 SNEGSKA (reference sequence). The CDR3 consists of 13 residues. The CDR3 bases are TGCAGTGCTACCATAACTAGCGCAGAGACCCAGTACTTC. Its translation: CSATITSAETQYF.

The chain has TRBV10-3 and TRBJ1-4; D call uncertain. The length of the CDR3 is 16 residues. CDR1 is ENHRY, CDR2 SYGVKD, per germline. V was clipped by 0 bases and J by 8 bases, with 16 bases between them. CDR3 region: CAISESLGKNREKLFF. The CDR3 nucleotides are TGTGCCATCAGTGAGTCTCTGGGGAAGAACCGAGAAAAACTGTTTTTT.

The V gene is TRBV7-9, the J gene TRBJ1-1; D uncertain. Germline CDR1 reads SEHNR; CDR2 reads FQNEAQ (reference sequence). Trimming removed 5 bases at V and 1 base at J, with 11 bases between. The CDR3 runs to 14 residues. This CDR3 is CASSPSDPNTEAFF. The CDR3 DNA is TGTGCCAGCAGCCCTAGCGATCCGAACACTGAAGCTTTCTTT. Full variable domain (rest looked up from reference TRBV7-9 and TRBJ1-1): DTGVSQNPRHKITKRGQNVTFRCDPISEHNRLYWYRQTLGQGPEFLTYFQNEAQLEKSRLLSDRFSAERPKGSFSTLEIQRTEQGDSAMYLCASSPSDPNTEAFFGQGTRLTVV.

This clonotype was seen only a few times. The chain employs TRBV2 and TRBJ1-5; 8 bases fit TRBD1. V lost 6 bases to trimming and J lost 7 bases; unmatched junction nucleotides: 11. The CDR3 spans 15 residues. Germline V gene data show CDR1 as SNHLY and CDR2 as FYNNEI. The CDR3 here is CASSGGQGAFQPQHF. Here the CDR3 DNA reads TGTGCCAGCAGCGGGGGGCAGGGGGCCTTCCAGCCCCAGCATTTT.

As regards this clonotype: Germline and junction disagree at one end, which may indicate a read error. CDR3 residues: CASSMRTEPTDTQYF. CDR3 in DNA: TGCGCCAGCAGCATGCGGACAGAACCCACAGATACACAGTATTTT. The chain combines TRBV5-1 with TRBJ2-3; a possible D gene is TRBD1 (6 bases). Germline CDR1 SGHRS, CDR2 YFSETQ. The CDR3 contains 15 residues.

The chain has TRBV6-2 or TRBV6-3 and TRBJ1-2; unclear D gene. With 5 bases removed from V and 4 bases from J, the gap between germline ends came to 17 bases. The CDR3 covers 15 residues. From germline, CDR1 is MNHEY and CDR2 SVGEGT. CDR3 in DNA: TGTGCCAGCAGTCCCGACCCTCCAGGTTCCTATGGCTACACCTTC. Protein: CASSPDPPGSYGYTF.

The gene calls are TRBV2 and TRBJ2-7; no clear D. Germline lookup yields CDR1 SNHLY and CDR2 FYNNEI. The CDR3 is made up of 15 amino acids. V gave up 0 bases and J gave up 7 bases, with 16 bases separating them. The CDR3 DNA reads TGTGCCAGCAGTGAAGCGGCTAGTTTGGTCAATGAGCAGTACTTC. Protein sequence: CASSEAASLVNEQYF.

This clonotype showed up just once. The CDR3, as DNA: TGCAGTGCTAGAGATCGAGAAAGGATTTATAGCAATCAGCCCCAGCATTTT. This codes for CSARDRERIYSNQPQHF. The rearrangement joins TRBV20-1 to TRBJ1-5; D is ambiguous. This CDR3 is built from 17 residues. V was trimmed by 0 bases and J by 0 bases, leaving 15 bases between them. Germline assignment: CDR1 DFQATT and CDR2 SNEGSKA (reference sequence).

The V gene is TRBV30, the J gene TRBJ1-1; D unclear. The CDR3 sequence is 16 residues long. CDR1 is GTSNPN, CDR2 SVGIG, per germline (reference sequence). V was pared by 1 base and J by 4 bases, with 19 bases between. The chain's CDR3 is CAWSELGPPGGTEAFF. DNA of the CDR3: TGTGCCTGGAGTGAGCTCGGGCCCCCAGGCGGCACTGAAGCTTTCTTT.

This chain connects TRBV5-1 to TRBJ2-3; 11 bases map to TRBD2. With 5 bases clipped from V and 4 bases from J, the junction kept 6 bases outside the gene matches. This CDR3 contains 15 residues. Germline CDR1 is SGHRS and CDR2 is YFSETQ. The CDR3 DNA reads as TGCGCCAGCAGGAAGGGACTAGCGGCCTCAGATACGCAGTATTTT. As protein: CASRKGLAASDTQYF. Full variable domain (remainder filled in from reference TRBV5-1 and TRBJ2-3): KAGVTQTPRYLIKTRGQQVTLSCSPISGHRSVSWYQQTPGQGLQFLFEYFSETQRNKGNFPGRFSGRQFSNSRSEMNVSTLELGDSALYLCASRKGLAASDTQYFGPGTRLTVL.